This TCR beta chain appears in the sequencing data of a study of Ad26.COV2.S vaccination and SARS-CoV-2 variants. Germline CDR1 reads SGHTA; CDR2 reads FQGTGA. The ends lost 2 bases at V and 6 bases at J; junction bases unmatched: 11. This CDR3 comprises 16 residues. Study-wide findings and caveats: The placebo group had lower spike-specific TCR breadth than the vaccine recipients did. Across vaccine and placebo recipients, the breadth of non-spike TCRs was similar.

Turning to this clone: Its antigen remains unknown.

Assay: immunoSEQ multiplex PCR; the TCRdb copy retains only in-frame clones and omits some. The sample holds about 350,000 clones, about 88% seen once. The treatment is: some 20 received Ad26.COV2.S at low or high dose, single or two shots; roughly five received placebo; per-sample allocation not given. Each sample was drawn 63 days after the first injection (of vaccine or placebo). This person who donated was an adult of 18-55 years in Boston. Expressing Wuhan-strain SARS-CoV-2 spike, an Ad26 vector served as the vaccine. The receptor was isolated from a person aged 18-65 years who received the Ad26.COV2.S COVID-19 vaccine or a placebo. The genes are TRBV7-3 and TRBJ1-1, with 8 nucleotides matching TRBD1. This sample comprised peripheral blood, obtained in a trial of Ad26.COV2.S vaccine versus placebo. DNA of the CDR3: TGTGCCAGCAGCTTAGATGGAGTAACAGGGGGGGCTGAAGCTTTCTTT. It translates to CASSLDGVTGGAEAFF.